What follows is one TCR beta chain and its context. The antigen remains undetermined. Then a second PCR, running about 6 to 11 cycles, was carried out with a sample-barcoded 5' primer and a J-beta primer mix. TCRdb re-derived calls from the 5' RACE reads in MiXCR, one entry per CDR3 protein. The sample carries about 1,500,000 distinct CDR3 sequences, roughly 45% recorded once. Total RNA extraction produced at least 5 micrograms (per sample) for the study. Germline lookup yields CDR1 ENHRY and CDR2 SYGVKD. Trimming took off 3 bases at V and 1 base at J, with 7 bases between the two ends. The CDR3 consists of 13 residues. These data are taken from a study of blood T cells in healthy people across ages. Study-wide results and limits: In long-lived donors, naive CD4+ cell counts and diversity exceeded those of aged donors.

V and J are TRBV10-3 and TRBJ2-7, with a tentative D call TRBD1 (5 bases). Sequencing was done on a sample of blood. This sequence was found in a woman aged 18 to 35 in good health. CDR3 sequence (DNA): TGTGCCATCAGTGACAGGGTTTCCTACGAGCAGTACTTC. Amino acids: CAISDRVSYEQYF.